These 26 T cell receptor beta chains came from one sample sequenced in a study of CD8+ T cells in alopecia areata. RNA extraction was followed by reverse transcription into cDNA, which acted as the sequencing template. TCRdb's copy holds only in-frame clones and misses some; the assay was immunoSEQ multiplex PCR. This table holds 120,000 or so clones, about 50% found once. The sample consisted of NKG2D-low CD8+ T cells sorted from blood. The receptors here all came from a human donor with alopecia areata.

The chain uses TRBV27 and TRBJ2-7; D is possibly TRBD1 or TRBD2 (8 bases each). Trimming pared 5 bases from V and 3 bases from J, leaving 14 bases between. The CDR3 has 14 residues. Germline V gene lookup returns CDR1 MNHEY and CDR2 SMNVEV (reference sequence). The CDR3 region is CASSRSGTGYEQYF. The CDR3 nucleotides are TGTGCCAGCAGTCGTAGCGGGACAGGCTACGAGCAGTACTTC.

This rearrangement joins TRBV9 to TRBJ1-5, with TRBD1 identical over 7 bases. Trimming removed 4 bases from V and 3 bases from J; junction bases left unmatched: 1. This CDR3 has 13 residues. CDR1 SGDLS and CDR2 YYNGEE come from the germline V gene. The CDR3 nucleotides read TGTGCCAGCAGCACAGGGGACAATCAGCCCCAGCATTTT. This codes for CASSTGDNQPQHF.

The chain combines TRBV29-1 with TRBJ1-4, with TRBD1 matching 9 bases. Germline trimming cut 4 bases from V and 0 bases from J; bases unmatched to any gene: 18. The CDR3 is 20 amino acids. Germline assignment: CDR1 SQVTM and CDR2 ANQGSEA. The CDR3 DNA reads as TGCAGCGTTGCCTCCCGACGGGACAGGGTGGACACTGCAACTAATGAAAAACTGTTTTTT. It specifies CSVASRRDRVDTATNEKLFF.

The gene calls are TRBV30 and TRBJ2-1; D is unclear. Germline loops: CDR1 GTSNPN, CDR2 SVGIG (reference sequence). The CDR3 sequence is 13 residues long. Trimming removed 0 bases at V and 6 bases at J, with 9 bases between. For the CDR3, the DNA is TGTGCCTGGAGTGTAACACAGATCAATGAGCAGTTCTTC. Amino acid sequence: CAWSVTQINEQFF.

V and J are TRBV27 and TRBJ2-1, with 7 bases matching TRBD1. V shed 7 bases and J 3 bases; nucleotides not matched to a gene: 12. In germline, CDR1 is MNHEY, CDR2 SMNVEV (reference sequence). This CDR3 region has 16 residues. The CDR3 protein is CASKRTGGWSYNEQFF. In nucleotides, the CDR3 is TGTGCCAGCAAAAGGACAGGCGGATGGAGCTACAATGAGCAGTTCTTC.

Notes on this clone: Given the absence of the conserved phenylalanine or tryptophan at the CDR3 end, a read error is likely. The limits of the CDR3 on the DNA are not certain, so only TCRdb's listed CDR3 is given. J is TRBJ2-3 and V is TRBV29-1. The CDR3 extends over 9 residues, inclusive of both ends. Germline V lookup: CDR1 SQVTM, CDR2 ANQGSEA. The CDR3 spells CSGCRGRGA.

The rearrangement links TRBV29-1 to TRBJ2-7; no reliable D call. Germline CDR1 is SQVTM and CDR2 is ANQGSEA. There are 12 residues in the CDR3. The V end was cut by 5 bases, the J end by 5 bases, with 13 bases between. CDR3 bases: TGCAGCGTTTTAGATAGGGATGACGAGCAGTACTTC. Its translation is CSVLDRDDEQYF.

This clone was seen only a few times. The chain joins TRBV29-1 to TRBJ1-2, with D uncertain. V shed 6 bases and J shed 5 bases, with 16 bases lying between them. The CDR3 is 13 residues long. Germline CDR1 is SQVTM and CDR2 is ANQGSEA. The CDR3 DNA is TGCAGCGTCGACCCGCAGGACGATTATGGCTACACCTTC. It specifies CSVDPQDDYGYTF.

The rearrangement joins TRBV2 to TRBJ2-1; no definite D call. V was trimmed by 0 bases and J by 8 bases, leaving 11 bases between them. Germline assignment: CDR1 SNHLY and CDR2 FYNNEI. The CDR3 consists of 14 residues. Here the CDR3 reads CASSEASRWDEQFF. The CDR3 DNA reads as TGTGCCAGCAGTGAAGCCTCCCGGTGGGATGAGCAGTTCTTC.

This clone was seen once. For the CDR3, the DNA is TGTGCCAGCAGTGCGGACCCCACCGGGGAGCTGTTTTTT. Translation: CASSADPTGELFF. The rearrangement links TRBV6-5 to TRBJ2-2; D uncertain. The CDR3 consists of 13 residues. Per germline, CDR1 MNHEY and CDR2 SVGAGI. Trimming left V 5 bases short and J 4 bases short, with 8 bases between.

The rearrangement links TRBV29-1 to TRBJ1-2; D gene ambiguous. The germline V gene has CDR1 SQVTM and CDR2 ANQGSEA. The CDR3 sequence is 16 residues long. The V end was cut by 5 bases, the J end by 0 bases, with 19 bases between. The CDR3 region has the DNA TGCAGCGTTTTTGGTACTCTTAAACAAGCTAACTATGGCTACACCTTC. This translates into CSVFGTLKQANYGYTF.

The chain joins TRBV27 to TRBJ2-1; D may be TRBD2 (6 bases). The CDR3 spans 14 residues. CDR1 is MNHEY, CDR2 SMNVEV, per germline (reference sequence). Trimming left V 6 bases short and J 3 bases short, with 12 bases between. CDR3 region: CASRAGIGYNEQFF. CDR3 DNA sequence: TGTGCCAGCAGGGCGGGGATAGGCTACAATGAGCAGTTCTTC.

The CDR3 sequence is CSVDWLAGYNEQFF. CDR3 DNA sequence: TGCAGCGTTGATTGGCTAGCGGGATACAATGAGCAGTTCTTC. The chain has TRBV29-1 and TRBJ2-1; 9 positions agree with TRBD2. J was trimmed by 4 bases and V by 3 bases; bases with no gene match: 4. The CDR3 extends over 14 amino acids. Germline CDR1 SQVTM, CDR2 ANQGSEA.

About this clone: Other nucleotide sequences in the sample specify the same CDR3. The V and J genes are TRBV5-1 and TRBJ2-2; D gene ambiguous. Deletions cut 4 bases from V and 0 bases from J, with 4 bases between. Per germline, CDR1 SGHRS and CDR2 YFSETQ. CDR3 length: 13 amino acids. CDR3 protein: CASSPANTGELFF. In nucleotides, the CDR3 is TGCGCCAGCAGCCCCGCGAACACCGGGGAGCTGTTTTTT.

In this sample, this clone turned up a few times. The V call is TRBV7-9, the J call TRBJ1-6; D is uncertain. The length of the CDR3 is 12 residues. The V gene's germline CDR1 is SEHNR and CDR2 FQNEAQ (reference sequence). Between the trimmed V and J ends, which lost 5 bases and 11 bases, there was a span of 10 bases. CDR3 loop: CASSTDVPPLHF. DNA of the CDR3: TGTGCCAGCAGCACCGACGTCCCACCCCTCCACTTT.

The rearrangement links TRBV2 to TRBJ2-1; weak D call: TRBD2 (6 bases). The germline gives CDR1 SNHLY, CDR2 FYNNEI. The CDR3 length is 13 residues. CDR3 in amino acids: CARRGSSYNEQFF. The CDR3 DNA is TGTGCGCGGAGGGGCAGCTCCTACAATGAGCAGTTCTTC. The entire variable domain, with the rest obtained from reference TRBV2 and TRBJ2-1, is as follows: EPEVTQTPSHQVTQMGQEVILRCVPISNHLYFYWYRQILGQKVEFLVSFYNNEISEKSEIFDDQFSVERPDGSNFTLKIRSTKLEDSAMYFCARRGSSYNEQFFGPGTRLTVL.

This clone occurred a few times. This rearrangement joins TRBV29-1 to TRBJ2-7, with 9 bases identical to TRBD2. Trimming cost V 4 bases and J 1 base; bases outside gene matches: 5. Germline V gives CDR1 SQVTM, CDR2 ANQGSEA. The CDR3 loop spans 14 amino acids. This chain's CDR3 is CSVVLTSGSYEQYF. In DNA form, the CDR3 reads TGCAGCGTTGTTCTGACTAGCGGATCCTACGAGCAGTACTTC.

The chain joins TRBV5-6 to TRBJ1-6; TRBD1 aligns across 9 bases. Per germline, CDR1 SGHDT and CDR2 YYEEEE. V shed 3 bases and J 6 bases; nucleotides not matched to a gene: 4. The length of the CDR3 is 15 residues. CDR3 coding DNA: TGTGCCAGCAGCTCCGGGACAGGGACTAATTCACCCCTCCACTTT. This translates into CASSSGTGTNSPLHF.

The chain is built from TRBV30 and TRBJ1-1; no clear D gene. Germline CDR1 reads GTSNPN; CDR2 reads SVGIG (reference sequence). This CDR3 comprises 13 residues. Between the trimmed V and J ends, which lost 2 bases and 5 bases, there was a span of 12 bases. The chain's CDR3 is CAWSSGWKTEAFF. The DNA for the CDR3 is TGTGCCTGGAGTTCGGGATGGAAAACTGAAGCTTTCTTT.

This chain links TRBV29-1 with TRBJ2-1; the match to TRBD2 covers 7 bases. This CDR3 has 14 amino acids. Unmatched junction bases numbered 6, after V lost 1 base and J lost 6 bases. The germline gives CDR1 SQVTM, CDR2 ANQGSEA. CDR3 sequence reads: CSVEGLAPLNEQFF. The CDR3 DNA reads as TGCAGCGTTGAAGGACTAGCTCCCCTCAATGAGCAGTTCTTC.

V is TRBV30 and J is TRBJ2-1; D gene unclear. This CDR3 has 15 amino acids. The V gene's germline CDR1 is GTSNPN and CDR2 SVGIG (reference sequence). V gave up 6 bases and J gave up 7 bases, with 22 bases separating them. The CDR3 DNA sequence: TGTGCCTGTACAACTGGCAGGTTTTCCTGGAATGAGCAGTTCTTC. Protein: CACTTGRFSWNEQFF. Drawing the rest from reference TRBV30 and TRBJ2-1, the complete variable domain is SQTIHQWPATLVQPVGSPLSLECTVEGTSNPNLYWYRQAAGRGLQLLFYSVGIGQISSEVPQNLSASRPQDRQFILSSKKLLLSDSGFYLCACTTGRFSWNEQFFGPGTRLTVL.

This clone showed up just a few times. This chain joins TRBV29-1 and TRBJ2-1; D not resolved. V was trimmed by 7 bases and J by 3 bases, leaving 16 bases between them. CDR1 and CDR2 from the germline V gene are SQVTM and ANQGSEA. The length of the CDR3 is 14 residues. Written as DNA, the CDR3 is TGCAGCGCTGCCGGCGGAGAGCTCTACAATGAGCAGTTCTTC. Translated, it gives CSAAGGELYNEQFF.

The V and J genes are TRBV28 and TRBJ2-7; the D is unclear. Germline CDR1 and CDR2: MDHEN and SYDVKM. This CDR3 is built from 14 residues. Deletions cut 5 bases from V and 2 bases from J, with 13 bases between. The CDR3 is CASSQTRFAYEQYF. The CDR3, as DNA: TGTGCCAGCAGTCAAACCCGATTTGCCTACGAGCAGTACTTC.

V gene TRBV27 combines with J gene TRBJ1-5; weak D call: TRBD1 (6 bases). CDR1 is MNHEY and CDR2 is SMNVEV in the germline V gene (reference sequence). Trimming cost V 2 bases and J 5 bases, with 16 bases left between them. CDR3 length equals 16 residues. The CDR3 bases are TGTGCCAGCAGTTTACGTGCAGGGGACGTGGATCAGCCCCAGCATTTT. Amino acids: CASSLRAGDVDQPQHF.

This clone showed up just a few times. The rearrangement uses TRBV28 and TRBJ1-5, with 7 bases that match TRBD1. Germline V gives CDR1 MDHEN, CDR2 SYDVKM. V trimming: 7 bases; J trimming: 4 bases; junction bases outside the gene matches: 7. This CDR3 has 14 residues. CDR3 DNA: TGTGCCAGCAATGGCAGGGGGATAAATCAGCCCCAGCATTTT. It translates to CASNGRGINQPQHF. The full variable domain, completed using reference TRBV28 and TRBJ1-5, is DVKVTQSSRYLVKRTGEKVFLECVQDMDHENMFWYRQDPGLGLRLIYFSYDVKMKEKGDIPEGYSVSREKKERFSLILESASTNQTSMYLCASNGRGINQPQHFGDGTRLSIL.

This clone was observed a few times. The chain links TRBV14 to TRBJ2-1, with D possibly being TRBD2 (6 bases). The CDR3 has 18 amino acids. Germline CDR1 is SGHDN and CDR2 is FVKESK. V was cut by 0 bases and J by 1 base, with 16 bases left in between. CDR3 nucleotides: TGTGCCAGCAGCCAAGATATGGGTCCGGGAGTATCCTACAATGAGCAGTTCTTC. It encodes CASSQDMGPGVSYNEQFF.